This T cell receptor beta chain emerged from a study of blood T cell repertoires in COVID-19. About the study: Acute and convalescent COVID-19 samples came from the United States, Italy and Spain. In each case, the material was cDNA or gDNA derived from T cells, B-cell-depleted T cells, or PBMCs.

The CDR3 covers 14 residues. V gave up 2 bases and J gave up 0 bases, with 6 bases separating them. The germline gives CDR1 ENHRY, CDR2 SYGVKD. As handled by the study authors: Estimated nucleated cell counts came from reference gene primer amplification. The method was immunoSEQ multiplex PCR; TCRdb's version includes in-frame clones alone and lacks a portion of them. D and trimming were read from the DNA, whereas the V and J calls and clone size are those reported in that table. The sample shows about 230,000 clones, 75% to 85% of them seen only once. This sequence joins TRBV10-3 and TRBJ2-3, with D tentatively TRBD2 (5 bases). This sequence was found in a man aged 40-49 years who had recovered from COVID-19. The sample consisted of peripheral blood. The CDR3 nucleotides are TGTGCCATCAGTGAGCGGGGAAGCACAGATACGCAGTATTTT. This codes for CAISERGSTDTQYF.